This T cell receptor beta chain was sequenced during a study of CD8 T cells in ankylosing spondylitis. Researchers built TCR beta libraries using quantitative 5'-RACE with molecular barcodes. Via MiXCR, TCRdb re-called the 5' RACE reads, giving one row per CDR3 protein. Of approximately 240,000 distinct CDR3 sequences in the sample, roughly 25% were seen once. There are 12 residues in the CDR3. Germline V gene data show CDR1 as SNHLY and CDR2 as FYNNEI. Trimming took off 2 bases at V and 14 bases at J, with 10 bases between the two ends. Sequenced sample: blood, either unsorted or a sorted T cell fraction (not recorded which). The chain combines TRBV2 with TRBJ1-6; tentative D call: TRBD1 (6 bases). The source of this sequence is a male donor with ankylosing spondylitis or in good health (not recorded which). CDR3 in amino acids: CASSEWGPALHF. The CDR3, as DNA: TGTGCCAGCAGTGAATGGGGGCCTGCCCTCCACTTT.